This T cell receptor beta chain was captured by sequencing in a study of T cells after somatic rescue of genetic block. Clones were sequenced by immunoSEQ multiplex PCR, and TCRdb holds only the in-frame ones, with some missing. The sample has 80,000 to 90,000 clones; 90% are singletons. V was shortened by 3 bases and J by 5 bases, with 13 bases between the two germline ends. This CDR3 has 14 residues. The germline CDR1 and CDR2 sequences are SGHRS and YFSETQ. The clonotype originates from a woman aged 18 to 35. V is TRBV5-1 and J is TRBJ2-3, with D tentatively TRBD1 (6 bases). Material for sequencing was peripheral blood mononuclear cells (PBMCs). The CDR3, as DNA: TGCGCCAGCAGCTACGCCACAGGGTTAGATACGCAGTATTTT. This translates into CASSYATGLDTQYF.